This entry lists 26 T cell receptor beta chains sequenced from one sample in a study of post-analysis software for immune sequencing data. Study-level points and caveats: Patients carried five TRBV segments more frequently than controls did, and TRBV5-6, TRBV5-1 and TRBV20-1 were among them.

These receptors lack a known antigen. Unique molecular identifiers were carried by the TCR beta cDNA libraries. TCRdb called the PCR reads again in MiXCR, with one record for every CDR3 protein. The sample includes some 700,000 distinct CDR3 sequences, 55% to 60% of them seen just once. Input material: blood. These receptor sequences come from a girl aged 2-10 years with multiple sclerosis.

The genes are TRBV4-1 and TRBJ2-1; D not resolved. Germline values: CDR1 MGHRA, CDR2 YSYEKL. The CDR3 consists of 12 residues. V was trimmed by 4 bases and J by 8 bases, leaving 9 bases between them. The DNA of the CDR3 is TGCGCCAGCAGCCCCCTTGGGTATGAGCAGTTCTTC. Its protein is CASSPLGYEQFF.

The rearrangement links TRBV7-3 to TRBJ2-1; a weak D match, TRBD2 (7 bases). Germline values: CDR1 SGHTA, CDR2 FQGTGA. The CDR3 extends over 19 amino acids. Trimming pared 1 base from V and 5 bases from J, leaving 24 bases between. The CDR3 loop reads CASSLKGARGLAANNEQFF. CDR3 coding DNA: TGTGCCAGCAGCTTAAAAGGAGCACGGGGGCTAGCGGCCAACAATGAGCAGTTCTTC.

This clonotype was picked up a small number of times. The V gene is TRBV6-5, the J gene TRBJ2-3, with D uncertain. This CDR3 has 15 residues. Germline values: CDR1 MNHEY, CDR2 SVGAGI. The ends were cut back, 0 bases at V and 2 bases at J, with 9 bases in the middle. The CDR3 DNA reads TGTGCCAGCAGTTACTCGAGCCAGAACACAGATACGCAGTATTTT. It codes for CASSYSSQNTDTQYF.

In its sample, this clonotype was seen a few times. The V gene is TRBV2, the J gene TRBJ2-3, with TRBD1 matching 9 bases. This CDR3 contains 15 residues. V shed 7 bases and J 6 bases; nucleotides not matched to a gene: 11. The germline V gene encodes CDR1 SNHLY and CDR2 FYNNEI. In nucleotides, the CDR3 is TGTGCCAGCATCCAGACAGGGGGGGTCACGGATACGCAGTATTTT. This sequence encodes CASIQTGGVTDTQYF.

This chain uses TRBV6-1 with TRBJ2-7, with 7 bases identical to TRBD1. J gave up 4 bases and V 5 bases, and 11 bases lay outside the gene matches. CDR3 length equals 15 residues. The germline CDR1 and CDR2 sequences are MNHNS and SASEGT. CDR3 sequence: CASSSFDRVRYEQYF. The CDR3 nucleotides are TGTGCCAGCAGTTCATTTGACAGGGTTAGGTACGAGCAGTACTTC.

V usage is TRBV7-2 and J usage is TRBJ2-3, with 9 bases identical to TRBD1. This CDR3 has 15 amino acids. Germline lookup yields CDR1 SGHTA and CDR2 FQGNSA. The V gene end was trimmed by 3 bases and the J gene end by 2 bases; junction bases not matched to a gene: 3. The CDR3 nucleotides read TGTGCCAGCAGCTTCGGGACAGGGTTCACAGATACGCAGTATTTT. Its translation is CASSFGTGFTDTQYF.

This chain connects TRBV10-3 to TRBJ2-1; 12 bases align to TRBD1. With V trimmed by 8 bases and J by 8 bases, 7 bases remained unmatched. The CDR3 is 14 residues long. The germline V gene has CDR1 ENHRY and CDR2 SYGVKD. In DNA form, the CDR3 reads TGTGCCATCTTACCGGGACAGGGGGCAGATGAGCAGTTCTTC. It is translated as CAILPGQGADEQFF.

The chain joins TRBV20-1 to TRBJ2-1, with D tentatively TRBD1 (5 bases). The V gene's germline CDR1 is DFQATT and CDR2 SNEGSKA (reference sequence). The V end lost 6 bases, the J end lost 7 bases, and 16 bases lay between the germline ends. The CDR3 length is 13 residues. The CDR3 DNA is TGCAGTGCCCCCGATCAGGGTGCGAATGAGCAGTTCTTC. Residues: CSAPDQGANEQFF.

A single count supports this clonotype. This sequence joins TRBV7-2 and TRBJ1-2; D unclear. The ends were cut back, 5 bases at V and 4 bases at J, with 17 bases in the middle. The CDR3 runs to 15 residues. Germline lookup yields CDR1 SGHTA and CDR2 FQGNSA. CDR3 DNA: TGTGCCAGCAGCCTCTGGAGGGCAGACCTCTATGGCTACACCTTC. Its protein is CASSLWRADLYGYTF.

The genes are TRBV4-2 and TRBJ2-7; 13 nucleotides line up with TRBD2. Trimming cost V 4 bases and J 3 bases; bases outside gene matches: 9. Germline V gives CDR1 LGHNA, CDR2 YNFKEQ. The CDR3 loop spans 17 amino acids. The CDR3 loop reads CASSRSGTSGIDYEQYF. In nucleotides, the CDR3 is TGTGCCAGCAGCCGATCCGGGACTAGCGGGATCGACTACGAGCAGTACTTC.

This clonotype has just a few counts. The chain employs TRBV29-1 and TRBJ2-1; 12 bases map to TRBD2. V lost 7 bases to trimming and J lost 7 bases; unmatched junction nucleotides: 5. The CDR3 totals 13 residues. CDR1 is SQVTM, CDR2 ANQGSEA, per germline. The DNA for the CDR3 is TGCAGCGCTAGCGGGGGGGCTCGGAATGAGCAGTTCTTC. Translating it yields CSASGGARNEQFF.

The chain couples TRBV10-3 to TRBJ1-2, with a tentative D call TRBD1 (6 bases). The germline V gene encodes CDR1 ENHRY and CDR2 SYGVKD. Trimming shortened V by 10 bases and J by 3 bases, and 18 bases separated the two germline ends. The CDR3 runs 14 residues. CDR3 sequence: CATTGPGPHYGYTF. Here the CDR3 DNA reads TGTGCCACTACAGGGCCGGGGCCACACTATGGCTACACCTTC.

The chain links TRBV25-1 to TRBJ1-1, with D tentatively TRBD1 (6 bases). This CDR3 comprises 13 residues. Trimming took off 6 bases at V and 7 bases at J, with 15 bases between the two ends. Germline CDR1 is MGHDK and CDR2 is SYGVNS. In nucleotides, the CDR3 is TGTGCCAGCAGCGGGAGGGGGAGGATTGAAGCTTTCTTT. Protein: CASSGRGRIEAFF.

The chain links TRBV10-3 to TRBJ1-5; D ambiguous. Germline V lookup: CDR1 ENHRY, CDR2 SYGVKD. Between the trimmed V and J ends, which lost 2 bases and 0 bases, there was a span of 8 bases. The CDR3 length is 15 residues. The CDR3 here is CAISEKKNSNQPQHF. The DNA for the CDR3 is TGTGCCATCAGTGAGAAAAAGAATAGCAATCAGCCCCAGCATTTT.

There are a few counts of this clonotype. This chain links TRBV29-1 with TRBJ2-1, with D maybe TRBD2 (5 bases). Trimming pared 4 bases from V and 8 bases from J, leaving 9 bases between. Germline V gene data show CDR1 as SQVTM and CDR2 as ANQGSEA. The CDR3 runs 11 residues. In DNA form, the CDR3 reads TGCAGCGTTGGCACTAGTGATGAGCAGTTCTTC. Encoded protein: CSVGTSDEQFF.

The rearrangement uses TRBV11-2 and TRBJ2-5, with D maybe TRBD2 (6 bases). The DNA end is more similar to TRBJ2-7, so the J call may be wrong. The CDR3 contains 14 residues. The germline V gene has CDR1 SGHAT and CDR2 FQNNGV. The CDR3: CASSLGGNQYEQYF. In DNA form, the CDR3 reads TGTGCCAGCAGCTTAGGCGGGAACCAATACGAGCAGTACTTC.

The genes are TRBV20-1 and TRBJ1-4; D might be TRBD1 (5 bases). V lost 6 bases, J lost 5 bases, and 19 bases lay in between. CDR1 and CDR2 (germline): DFQATT, SNEGSKA (reference sequence). The CDR3 runs 15 residues. The CDR3 nucleotides read TGCAGTGCCACAGACCCCGGGCAGGGAAATGAAAAACTGTTTTTT. It translates to CSATDPGQGNEKLFF.

This clonotype was seen a handful of times. The J gene is TRBJ2-7, the V gene TRBV11-2, with 9 nucleotides matching TRBD1. The V segment lost 6 bases and the J segment 3 bases; nucleotides outside the gene matches: 9. CDR1 is SGHAT, CDR2 FQNNGV, per germline. This CDR3 contains 15 residues. CDR3 DNA sequence: TGTGCCAGCAGATTACCGGGACAGGGAGACTACGAGCAGTACTTC. Translated, it gives CASRLPGQGDYEQYF.

This clonotype turned up a few times. The gene calls are TRBV29-1 and TRBJ1-4, with D uncertain. Germline CDR1 and CDR2: SQVTM and ANQGSEA. This CDR3 spans 11 amino acids. V was clipped by 7 bases and J by 4 bases, with 7 bases between them. The CDR3 DNA follows: TGCAGCGCCTGGGGTAATGAAAAACTGTTTTTT. Translated: CSAWGNEKLFF.

This clonotype was seen once. V gene TRBV7-9 combines with J gene TRBJ2-1; D is possibly TRBD2 (6 bases). Germline CDR1 and CDR2: SEHNR and FQNEAQ (reference sequence). V lost 3 bases and J lost 6, with 18 bases in between. The CDR3 has 16 amino acids. The chain's CDR3 is CASSFSGAGRANEQFF. The CDR3 DNA follows: TGTGCCAGCAGCTTTTCCGGAGCGGGTAGGGCCAATGAGCAGTTCTTC. Full variable domain (outside the CDR3, taken from reference TRBV7-9 and TRBJ2-1): DTGVSQNPRHKITKRGQNVTFRCDPISEHNRLYWYRQTLGQGPEFLTYFQNEAQLEKSRLLSDRFSAERPKGSFSTLEIQRTEQGDSAMYLCASSFSGAGRANEQFFGPGTRLTVL.

This clonotype was recorded a few times. This chain uses TRBV20-1 with TRBJ2-1; maybe TRBD2 (5 bases). Between the trimmed V and J ends, which lost 3 bases and 6 bases, there was a span of 15 bases. The CDR3 length is 14 residues. From germline, CDR1 is DFQATT and CDR2 SNEGSKA (reference sequence). The CDR3 DNA sequence: TGCAGTGCTAGTCACGGGATAGTAGCCAATGAGCAGTTCTTC. This sequence encodes CSASHGIVANEQFF.

This clonotype was seen a handful of times. This chain uses TRBV10-3 with TRBJ1-2; 7 bases agree with TRBD1. The CDR3 loop spans 11 amino acids. V was pared by 10 bases and J by 8 bases, with 7 bases of the junction left unmatched. CDR1 is ENHRY, CDR2 SYGVKD, per germline. This CDR3 is CATRQGDGYTF. The CDR3 nucleotides are TGTGCCACCAGACAGGGAGACGGCTACACCTTC.

The J gene is TRBJ2-3, the V gene TRBV6-5, with no clear D. The CDR3 is 15 amino acids. Germline V gives CDR1 MNHEY, CDR2 SVGAGI. Deletions cut 0 bases from V and 1 base from J, with 8 bases between. The CDR3 sequence: CASSYSPGGTDTQYF. The CDR3 coding sequence is TGTGCCAGCAGTTACTCCCCCGGTGGCACAGATACGCAGTATTTT.

The chain couples TRBV11-2 to TRBJ2-3, with TRBD2 matching over 9 bases. V gave up 6 bases and J gave up 2 bases; unmatched junction bases: 6. CDR1 is SGHAT and CDR2 is FQNNGV in the germline V gene. This CDR3 is built from 15 residues. The CDR3 bases are TGTGCCAGCAGTTCCGCGGGGGGGCCCACAGATACGCAGTATTTT. Its translation: CASSSAGGPTDTQYF.

The genes are TRBV5-1 and TRBJ2-4; D is tentatively TRBD1 or TRBD2 (5 bases each). This CDR3 contains 16 residues. From germline, CDR1 is SGHRS and CDR2 YFSETQ. With 1 base removed from V and 8 bases from J, the gap between germline ends came to 19 bases. The CDR3 nucleotides read TGCGCCAGCAGCTTGACCTCCGGGACCACCAGGGACATTCAGTACTTC. Encoded protein: CASSLTSGTTRDIQYF.

V usage is TRBV18 and J usage is TRBJ2-1, with 7 bases fitting TRBD2. Germline trimming cut 2 bases from V and 5 bases from J; bases unmatched to any gene: 3. The CDR3 loop spans 14 amino acids. CDR1 is KGHSH, CDR2 LQKENI, per germline. CDR3 region: CASSPGTTDNEQFF. The CDR3 bases are TGTGCCAGCTCACCAGGGACTACCGACAATGAGCAGTTCTTC.